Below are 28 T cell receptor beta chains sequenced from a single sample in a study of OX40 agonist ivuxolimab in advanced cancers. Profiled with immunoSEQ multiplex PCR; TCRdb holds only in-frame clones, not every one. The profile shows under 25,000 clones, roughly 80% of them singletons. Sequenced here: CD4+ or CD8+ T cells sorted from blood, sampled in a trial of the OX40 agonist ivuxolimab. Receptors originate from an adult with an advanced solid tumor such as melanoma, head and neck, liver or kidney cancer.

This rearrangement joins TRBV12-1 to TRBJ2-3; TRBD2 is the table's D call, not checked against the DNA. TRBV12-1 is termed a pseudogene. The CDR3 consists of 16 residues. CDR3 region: CASSFARLESTDTQYF. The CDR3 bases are TGTGCCAGCAGCTTTGCGCGACTAGAGAGCACAGATACGCAGTATTTT.

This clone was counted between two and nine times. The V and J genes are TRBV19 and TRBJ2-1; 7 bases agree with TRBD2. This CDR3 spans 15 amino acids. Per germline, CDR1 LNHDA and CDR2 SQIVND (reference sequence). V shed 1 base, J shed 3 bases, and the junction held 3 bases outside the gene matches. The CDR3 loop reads CASSIGLADYNEQFF. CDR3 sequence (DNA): TGTGCCAGTAGTATAGGGCTAGCGGACTACAATGAGCAGTTCTTC.

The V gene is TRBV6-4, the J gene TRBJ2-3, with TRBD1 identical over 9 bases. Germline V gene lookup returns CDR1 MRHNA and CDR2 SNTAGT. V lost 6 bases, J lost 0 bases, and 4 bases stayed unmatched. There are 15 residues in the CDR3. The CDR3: CASSPGQGSTDTQYF. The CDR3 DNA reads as TGTGCCAGCAGCCCGGGACAGGGAAGCACAGATACGCAGTATTTT.

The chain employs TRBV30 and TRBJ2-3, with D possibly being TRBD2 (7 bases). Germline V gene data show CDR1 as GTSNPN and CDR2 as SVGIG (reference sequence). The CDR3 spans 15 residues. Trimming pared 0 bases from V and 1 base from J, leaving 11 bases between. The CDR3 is CAWSVGGARTDTQYF. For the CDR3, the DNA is TGTGCCTGGAGTGTAGGGGGGGCTCGCACAGATACGCAGTATTTT.

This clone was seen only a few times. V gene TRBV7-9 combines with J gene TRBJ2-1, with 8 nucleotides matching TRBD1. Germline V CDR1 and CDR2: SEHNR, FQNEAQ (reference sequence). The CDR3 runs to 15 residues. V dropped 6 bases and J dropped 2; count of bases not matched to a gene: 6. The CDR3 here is CASRPGQGPYNEQFF. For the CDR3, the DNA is TGTGCCAGCAGACCCGGACAGGGCCCCTACAATGAGCAGTTCTTC.

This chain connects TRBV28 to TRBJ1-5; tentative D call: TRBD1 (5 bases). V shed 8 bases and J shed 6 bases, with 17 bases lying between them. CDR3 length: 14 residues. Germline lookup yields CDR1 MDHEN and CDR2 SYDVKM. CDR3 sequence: CASSGAIGTQPQHF. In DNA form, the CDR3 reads TGTGCCAGCTCCGGGGCGATCGGTACTCAGCCCCAGCATTTT.

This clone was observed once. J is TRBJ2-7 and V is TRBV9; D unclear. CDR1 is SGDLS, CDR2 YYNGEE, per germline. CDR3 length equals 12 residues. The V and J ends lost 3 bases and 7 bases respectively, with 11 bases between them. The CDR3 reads CASSGFSGEQYF. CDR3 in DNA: TGTGCCAGCAGCGGGTTTTCCGGGGAGCAGTACTTC.

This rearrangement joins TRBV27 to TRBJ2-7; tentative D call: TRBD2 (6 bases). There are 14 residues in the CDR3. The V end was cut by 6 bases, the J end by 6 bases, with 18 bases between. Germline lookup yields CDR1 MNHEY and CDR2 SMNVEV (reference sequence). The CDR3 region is CASSSLASGSEQYF. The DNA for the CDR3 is TGTGCCAGCAGCAGCCTAGCGTCGGGGAGCGAGCAGTACTTC.

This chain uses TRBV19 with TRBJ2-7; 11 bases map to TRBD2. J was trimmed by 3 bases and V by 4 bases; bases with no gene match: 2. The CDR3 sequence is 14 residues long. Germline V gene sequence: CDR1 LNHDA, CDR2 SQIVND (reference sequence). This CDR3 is CASSRGLADYEQYF. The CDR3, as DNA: TGTGCCAGTAGTAGGGGACTAGCGGACTACGAGCAGTACTTC. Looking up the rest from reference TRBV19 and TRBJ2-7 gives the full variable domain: DGGITQSPKYLFRKEGQNVTLSCEQNLNHDAMYWYRQDPGQGLRLIYYSQIVNDFQKGDIAEGYSVSREKKESFPLTVTSAQKNPTAFYLCASSRGLADYEQYFGPGTRLTVT.

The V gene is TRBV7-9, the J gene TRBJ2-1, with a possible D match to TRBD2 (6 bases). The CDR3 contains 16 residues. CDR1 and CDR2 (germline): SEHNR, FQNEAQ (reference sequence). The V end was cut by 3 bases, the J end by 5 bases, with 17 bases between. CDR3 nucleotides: TGTGCCAGCAGCTTGCCCGGGGGAAGGGGAGACAATGAGCAGTTCTTC. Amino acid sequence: CASSLPGGRGDNEQFF.

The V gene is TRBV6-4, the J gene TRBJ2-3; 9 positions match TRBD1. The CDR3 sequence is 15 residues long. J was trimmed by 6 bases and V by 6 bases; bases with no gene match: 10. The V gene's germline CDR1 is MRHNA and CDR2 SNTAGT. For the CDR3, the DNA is TGTGCCAGCAGGCTCCGGGACAGGGTCATTGATACGCAGTATTTT. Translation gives CASRLRDRVIDTQYF.

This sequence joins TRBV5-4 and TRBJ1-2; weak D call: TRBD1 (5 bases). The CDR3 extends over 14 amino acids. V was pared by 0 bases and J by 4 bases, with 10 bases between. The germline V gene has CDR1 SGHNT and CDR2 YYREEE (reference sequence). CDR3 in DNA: TGTGCCAGCAGCTTGGAGGGGCCTTTCTATGGCTACACCTTC. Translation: CASSLEGPFYGYTF.

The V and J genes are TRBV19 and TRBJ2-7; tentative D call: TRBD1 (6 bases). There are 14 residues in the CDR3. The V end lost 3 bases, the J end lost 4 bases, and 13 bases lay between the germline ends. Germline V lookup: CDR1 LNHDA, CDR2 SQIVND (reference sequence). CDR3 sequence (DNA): TGTGCCAGTAGTATTGGACAGAATTCTTACGAGCAGTACTTC. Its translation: CASSIGQNSYEQYF.

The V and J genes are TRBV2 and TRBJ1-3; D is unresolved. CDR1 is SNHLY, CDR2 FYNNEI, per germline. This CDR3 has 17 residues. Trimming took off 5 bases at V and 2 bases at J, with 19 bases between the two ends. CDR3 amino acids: CASSIQYSLNPGNTIYF. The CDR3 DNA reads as TGTGCCAGCAGTATCCAATACAGCCTTAACCCTGGAAACACCATATATTTT.

In nucleotides, the CDR3 is TGTGCCAGCAGCTTAGGGACAGGGTACAATGAGCAGTTCTTC. It yields the protein CASSLGTGYNEQFF. The chain joins TRBV7-2 to TRBJ2-1; 8 bases agree with TRBD1. The germline CDR1 and CDR2 sequences are SGHTA and FQGNSA. The CDR3 length is 14 residues. V gave up 1 base and J gave up 4 bases; unmatched junction bases: 0.

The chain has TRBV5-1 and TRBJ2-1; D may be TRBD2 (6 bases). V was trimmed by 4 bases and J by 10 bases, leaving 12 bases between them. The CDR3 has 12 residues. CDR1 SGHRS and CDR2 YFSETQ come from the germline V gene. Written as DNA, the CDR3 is TGCGCCAGCAGCCCAACTAGCAGCGAGCAGTTCTTC. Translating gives CASSPTSSEQFF.

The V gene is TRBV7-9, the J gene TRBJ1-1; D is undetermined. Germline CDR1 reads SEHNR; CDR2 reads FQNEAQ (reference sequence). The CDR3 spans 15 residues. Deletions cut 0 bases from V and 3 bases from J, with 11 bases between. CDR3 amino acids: CASSLAAGSDTEAFF. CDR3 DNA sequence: TGTGCCAGCAGCTTAGCAGCGGGGTCAGACACTGAAGCTTTCTTT. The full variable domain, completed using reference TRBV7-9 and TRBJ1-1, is DTGVSQNPRHKITKRGQNVTFRCDPISEHNRLYWYRQTLGQGPEFLTYFQNEAQLEKSRLLSDRFSAERPKGSFSTLEIQRTEQGDSAMYLCASSLAAGSDTEAFFGQGTRLTVV.

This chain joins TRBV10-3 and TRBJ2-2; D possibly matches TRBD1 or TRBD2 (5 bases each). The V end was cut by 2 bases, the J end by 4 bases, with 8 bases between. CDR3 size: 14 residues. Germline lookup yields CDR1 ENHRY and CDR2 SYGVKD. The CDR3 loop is CAISEPGSTGELFF. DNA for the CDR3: TGTGCCATCAGTGAGCCAGGGAGCACCGGGGAGCTGTTTTTT.

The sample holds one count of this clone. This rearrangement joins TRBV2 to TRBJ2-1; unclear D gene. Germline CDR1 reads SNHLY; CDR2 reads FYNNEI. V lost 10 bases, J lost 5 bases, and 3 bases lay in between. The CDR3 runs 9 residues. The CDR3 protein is CATNNEQFF. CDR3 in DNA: TGTGCCACCAACAATGAGCAGTTCTTC.

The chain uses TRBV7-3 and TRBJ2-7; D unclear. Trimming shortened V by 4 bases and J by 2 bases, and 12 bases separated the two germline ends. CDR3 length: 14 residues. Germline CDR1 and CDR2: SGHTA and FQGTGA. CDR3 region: CASSYEPYTYEQYF. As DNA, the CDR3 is TGTGCCAGCAGCTACGAACCGTACACCTACGAGCAGTACTTC.

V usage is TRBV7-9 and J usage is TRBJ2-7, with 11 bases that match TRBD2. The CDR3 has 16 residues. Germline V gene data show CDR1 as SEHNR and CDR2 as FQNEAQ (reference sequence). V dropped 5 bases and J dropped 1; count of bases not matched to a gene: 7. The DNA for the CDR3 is TGTGCCAGCAGCCCAGATAGCGGGGGGGCTTCCTACGAGCAGTACTTC. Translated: CASSPDSGGASYEQYF.

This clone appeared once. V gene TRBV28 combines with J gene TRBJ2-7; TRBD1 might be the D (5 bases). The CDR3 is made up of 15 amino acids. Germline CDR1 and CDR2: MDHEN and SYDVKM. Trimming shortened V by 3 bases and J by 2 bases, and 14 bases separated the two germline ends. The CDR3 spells CASSLGQAHPYEQYF. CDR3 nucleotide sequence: TGTGCCAGCAGTTTGGGGCAGGCCCACCCCTACGAGCAGTACTTC.

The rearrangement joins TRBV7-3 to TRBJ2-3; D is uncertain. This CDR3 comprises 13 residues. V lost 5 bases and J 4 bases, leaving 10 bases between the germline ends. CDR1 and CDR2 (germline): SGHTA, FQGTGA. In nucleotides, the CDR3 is TGTGCCAGCAGCCTTATCCACGCAGATACGCAGTATTTT. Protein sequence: CASSLIHADTQYF.

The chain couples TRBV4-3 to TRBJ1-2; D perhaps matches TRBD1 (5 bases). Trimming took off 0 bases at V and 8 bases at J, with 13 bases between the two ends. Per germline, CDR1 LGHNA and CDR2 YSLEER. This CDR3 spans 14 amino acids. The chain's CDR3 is CASSQDHGTGGYTF. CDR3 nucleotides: TGCGCCAGCAGCCAAGATCACGGGACTGGAGGCTACACCTTC.

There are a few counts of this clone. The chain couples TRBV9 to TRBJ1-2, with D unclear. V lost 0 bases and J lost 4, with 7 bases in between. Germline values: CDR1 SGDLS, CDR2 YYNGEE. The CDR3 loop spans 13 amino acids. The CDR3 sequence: CASSVEDSYGYTF. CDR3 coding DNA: TGTGCCAGCAGCGTAGAGGACTCCTATGGCTACACCTTC. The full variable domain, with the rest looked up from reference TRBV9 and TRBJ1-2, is DSGVTQTPKHLITATGQRVTLRCSPRSGDLSVYWYQQSLDQGLQFLIQYYNGEERAKGNILERFSAQQFPDLHSELNLSSLELGDSALYFCASSVEDSYGYTFGSGTRLTVV.

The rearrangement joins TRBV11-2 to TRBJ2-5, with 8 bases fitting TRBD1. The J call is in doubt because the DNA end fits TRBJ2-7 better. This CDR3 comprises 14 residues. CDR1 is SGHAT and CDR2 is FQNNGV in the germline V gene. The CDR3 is CASSLGQGAYEQYF. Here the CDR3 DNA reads TGTGCCAGCAGCTTAGGGCAGGGGGCTTACGAGCAGTACTTC.

Written as DNA, the CDR3 is TGTGCCAGCAGCTTATTGACTAGCGGGAGGGTACTTGAGCAGTTCTTC. It translates to CASSLLTSGRVLEQFF. The chain links TRBV5-4 to TRBJ2-1; 14 bases are a match to TRBD2. Germline V gene sequence: CDR1 SGHNT, CDR2 YYREEE (reference sequence). Losses at the gene ends were 2 bases for V and 9 bases for J; bases not matched to a gene: 7. The CDR3 totals 16 residues.

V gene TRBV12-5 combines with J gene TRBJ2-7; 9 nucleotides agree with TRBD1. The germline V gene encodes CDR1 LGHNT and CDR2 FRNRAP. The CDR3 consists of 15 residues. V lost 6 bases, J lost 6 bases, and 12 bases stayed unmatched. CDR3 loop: CASGPGTGLLSEQYF. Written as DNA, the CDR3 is TGTGCTAGTGGGCCCGGGACAGGGCTCCTTAGCGAGCAGTACTTC.